Following are 9 T cell receptor beta chains from one sample sequenced in a study of cytomegalovirus exposure and HLA in healthy donors. Researchers ran the PCR with 60 Vbeta and 13 Jbeta primers. Libraries were prepared by immunoSEQ multiplex PCR; TCRdb keeps only in-frame clonotypes and omits some of them. The sample lists 75,000 to 95,000 clones, around 77% occurring once. The sequenced sample consisted of PBMCs. The receptors shown here come from a man aged 50 to 60 in good health and CMV-seronegative.

This clone was recorded once. This chain joins TRBV18 and TRBJ1-1, with TRBD1 matching 8 bases. After removal of 8 bases from V and 1 base from J, the junction contained 3 bases not matched to a gene. Germline V gene sequence: CDR1 KGHSH, CDR2 LQKENI. The CDR3 runs to 13 residues. The CDR3 DNA reads TGTGCCAGCGGGGGACAGGCGAACACTGAAGCTTTCTTT. It is translated as CASGGQANTEAFF.

The chain uses TRBV7-9 and TRBJ1-2; weak D call: TRBD1 (6 bases). The CDR3 extends over 13 amino acids. Trimming shortened V by 5 bases and J by 4 bases, and 11 bases separated the two germline ends. Germline CDR1 SEHNR, CDR2 FQNEAQ (reference sequence). The CDR3 nucleotides read TGTGCCAGCAGCCCACAGGGTCCCTATGGCTACACCTTC. Its translation: CASSPQGPYGYTF.

This chain joins TRBV7-6 and TRBJ2-2; the D is unclear. Trimming shortened V by 4 bases and J by 5 bases, and 14 bases separated the two germline ends. The CDR3 is made up of 15 amino acids. CDR1 and CDR2 (germline): SGHVS, FNYEAQ. Here the CDR3 reads CASSSERRRTGELFF. In DNA form, the CDR3 reads TGTGCCAGCAGCTCAGAGAGGAGAAGGACCGGGGAGCTGTTTTTT.

This chain's CDR3 is CASSPEAVAGELFF. The CDR3 DNA follows: TGTGCCAGCAGTCCCGAGGCTGTGGCCGGGGAGCTGTTTTTT. The chain has TRBV2 and TRBJ2-2; D is ambiguous. The CDR3 is 14 residues long. V lost 5 bases to trimming and J lost 6 bases, with 13 bases between them. CDR1 and CDR2 from the germline V gene are SNHLY and FYNNEI.

The chain uses TRBV7-6 and TRBJ1-6, with D possibly TRBD1 on 5 matching bases. Germline CDR1 SGHVS, CDR2 FNYEAQ. V was trimmed by 5 bases and J by 8 bases, leaving 19 bases between them. The CDR3 has 16 residues. The CDR3 region is CASSVGTSGWHSPLHF. In DNA form, the CDR3 reads TGTGCCAGCAGCGTCGGGACTTCAGGTTGGCATTCACCCCTCCACTTT.

The V and J genes are TRBV19 and TRBJ2-3; D possibly corresponds to TRBD1 (5 bases). The CDR3 has 15 amino acids. The germline V gene encodes CDR1 LNHDA and CDR2 SQIVND (reference sequence). V was cut by 3 bases and J by 2 bases, with 12 bases left in between. This CDR3 is CASSISREPTDTQYF. In DNA form, the CDR3 reads TGTGCCAGTAGTATTAGCAGGGAACCCACAGATACGCAGTATTTT.

This clone occurred once. This sequence joins TRBV5-6 and TRBJ1-3, with 9 bases matching TRBD1. Germline V gene lookup returns CDR1 SGHDT and CDR2 YYEEEE. The V gene end was trimmed by 4 bases and the J gene end by 5 bases; junction bases not matched to a gene: 10. The CDR3 length is 16 residues. The CDR3 DNA reads as TGTGCCAGCAGCGCCGAGCCTGGACAGGGGAGAAACACCATATATTTT. Translation: CASSAEPGQGRNTIYF.

The chain couples TRBV7-2 to TRBJ1-2; D not resolved. The CDR3 has 12 amino acids. V was clipped by 1 base and J by 4 bases, with 4 bases between them. Germline V gene data show CDR1 as SGHTA and CDR2 as FQGNSA. CDR3 DNA: TGTGCCAGCAGCTTAGTTCTCTATGGCTACACCTTC. Amino acids: CASSLVLYGYTF.

The chain uses TRBV9 and TRBJ2-3; 8 bases agree with TRBD2. The CDR3 loop spans 16 amino acids. Trimming took 3 bases from V and 0 from J; bases not matched to a gene: 6. Germline V CDR1 and CDR2: SGDLS, YYNGEE. CDR3 residues: CASSETTGGSTDTQYF. The CDR3 DNA is TGTGCCAGCAGCGAAACTACGGGGGGGAGCACAGATACGCAGTATTTT.